This T cell receptor (beta chain) came from a study of shared clonotypes between healthy human individuals (dated by TCRdb to about 2020). At the level of the whole study: The cohort included three men and a couple of women between 18 and 49 years of age. Per donor, three plates each were used for CD4 naive and CD4 memory, two for CD8 naive, and one for CD8 memory. Each donor's leukapheresis produced roughly between roughly 0.85 and 9.5 billion PBMCs. To increase sequencing depth and limit assay-specific biases, different laboratories used diverse techniques to prepare libraries and sequence TCR repertoires. Blood TCR repertoires of a handful of healthy adults were deeply sequenced to estimate repertoire size and the extent of clonotype sharing between individuals.

Using the deep immunoSEQ assay, TCR CDR3 regions were amplified from genomic DNA by multiplex PCR. Extracted genomic DNA from each cell subset was spread evenly across all wells of several immunoSEQ 96-well plates, with each plate serving as a replicate. For sorted subsets, each replicate PCR was loaded with 200 ng genomic DNA, equivalent to 25,000 to 35,000 T cell genomes. Purified libraries were measured with a Qubit 3.0 fluorometer, size-checked on a Bioanalyzer 2100, and measured again with the KAPA Library Quantification kit. Each immunoSEQ 96-well plate was sequenced on its own single-read 150-cycle Illumina NextSeq 550 flow cell. For the original study's pipeline: The immunoSEQ output contained only junctional sequences without quality scores, so filtering could not match that applied to full-length reads. To assign V/J genes and CDR3, sequences were annotated against IMGT germline references using PyIR, a Python wrapper for IgBLAST v1.9. Reads were filtered out if the reads had weak V/J assignments (E-value above 1e-6), no CDR3, stop codons, out-of-frame junctions, or ambiguous translated residues. V3J clonotypes were defined as sequences sharing the same inferred V gene, J gene, and CDR3 amino acid sequence. The percentage overlap between two repertoires was calculated by dividing the number of shared unique clonotypes by the size of the smaller repertoire. Three approaches were used to assess repertoire richness: RTK rarefaction, the Chao1 estimator, and Recon v2.1 estimates of unobserved clonotypes. Generation probabilities for all TCRbeta clonotypes obtained by the gDNA method from a handful of donors were computed using OLGA. This immuneACCESS table, as held by TCRdb, lists in-frame sequences with V and J called but not all clones. Of the missing ones, under half trace to an unresolved V gene in checked studies; the others have no known cause. The D gene and trimming were derived from the DNA, and the V and J assignments and clone size from that table. In this sample the table shows under 2,500,000 clones, about 94% of which occur a single time. The top ten clonotypes cover roughly 0.13% of the sample.

Donors were healthy HIV-negative adults with no recently reported acute infections or vaccinations. Every donor was a Caucasian adult living in Nashville, Tennessee, USA. CD4+ T cells were enriched by magnetic negative selection, after which naive cells were positively selected on CD45RA and the negative fraction was taken as the memory subset. Blood was collected by leukapheresis, and PBMCs were isolated by Ficoll-Histopaque density gradient centrifugation and then cryopreserved in liquid nitrogen vapor phase. Analytical flow cytometry was used to check the purity and quantity of each magnetically sorted T cell population. Genomic DNA was isolated from every sorted fraction and measured by UV absorbance on a Nanodrop 2000c. Broader findings and caveats from the paper: Because the study included a small number of donors, the genetic and exposure-history diversity represented was limited. Sharing across a few donors was observed for about 5% of naive CD4, over 3% of naive CD8, 2.3% of memory CD4, and about 0.4% of memory CD8 clonotypes. Pairwise subsampling indicated that sequencing depth was expected to affect the degree of clonotype sharing among donors. Rarefaction of sorted-subset datasets indicated incomplete sequencing despite the large sequencing depth. Clonotypes shared by all four sorted-subset donors showed higher generation probabilities than non-shared clonotypes. Larger estimated clonotype richness was generally found for naive subsets than for memory subsets. Sampling was restricted to blood, and TCR repertoires in tissue are likely to differ from TCR repertoires in blood.

V loses 7 bases, J loses 4 bases, and the germline ends lie 11 bases apart. The CDR3, from cysteine to phenylalanine, totals 12 residues. The entry retains the CDR3 DNA only, 36 bases that are in frame from base 1. Sequences SQVTM (CDR1) and ANQGSEA (CDR2) are obtained from the germline V gene. With respect to this clone: This receptor's antigen is unknown. No qualities accompany the bases; no much larger clone lies one base away.

The sequence joins TRBV29-1 to TRBJ1-5, and the D gene may be TRBD1, 5 bases matching. Sequenced material: naive CD4+ T cells sorted from blood. Explained via the paper, the cell subset or site label denotes: CD45RA+ positively selected. This TCR came from a man aged 18 to 35 in good health. The DNA reads TGCAGCGCCGGGGGGTTAAATCAGCCCCAGCATTTT. Its coded protein is CSAGGLNQPQHF.